This record looks at one T cell receptor (beta chain) sequence and its context. This record comes from a study of blood T cells in healthy people across ages. A J-beta primer mix and a sample-barcoded 5' primer were used in a second PCR of about 7 to 11 cycles. TCRdb re-derived calls from the 5' RACE reads in MiXCR, one entry per CDR3 protein. The sample lists approximately 810,000 distinct CDR3 sequences, 25% to 35% occurring once. From germline, CDR1 is SGHTA and CDR2 FQGNSA. The CDR3 has 16 residues. The V gene lost 10 bases and the J gene lost 0 bases, with 16 bases spanning the gap. The V and J genes are TRBV7-2 and TRBJ2-6; the D is unclear. This receptor was identified in a woman older than 75 in good health. Material: blood. CDR3 protein: CAIGRTANSGANVLTF. The DNA of the CDR3 is TGTGCCATCGGCAGAACCGCCAACTCTGGGGCCAACGTCCTGACTTTC.